Reported below is one TCR beta chain. A second PCR of roughly 6 to 12 cycles used a sample-barcoded 5' primer and a J-beta primer mix. TCRdb called the 5' RACE reads again in MiXCR, with one record for every CDR3 protein. The table lists around 1,000,000 distinct CDR3 sequences, approximately 26% of them singletons. The sample originates from a study of blood T cells in healthy people across ages. The CDR3 is 14 amino acids. Germline CDR1 LGHDT, CDR2 YNNKEL (reference sequence). The V and J ends lost 4 bases and 7 bases respectively, with 16 bases between them. The data also belong to a second study, concerning T cells of mothers and their children.

Sequencing was carried out using blood. V gene TRBV3-1 combines with J gene TRBJ2-5; D possibly corresponds to TRBD1 (6 bases). The receptor was isolated from a girl aged 2 to 10 in good health. The CDR3 reads CASSPRQASVTQYF. The CDR3 coding sequence is TGTGCCAGCAGCCCACGACAGGCCTCGGTGACCCAGTACTTC.